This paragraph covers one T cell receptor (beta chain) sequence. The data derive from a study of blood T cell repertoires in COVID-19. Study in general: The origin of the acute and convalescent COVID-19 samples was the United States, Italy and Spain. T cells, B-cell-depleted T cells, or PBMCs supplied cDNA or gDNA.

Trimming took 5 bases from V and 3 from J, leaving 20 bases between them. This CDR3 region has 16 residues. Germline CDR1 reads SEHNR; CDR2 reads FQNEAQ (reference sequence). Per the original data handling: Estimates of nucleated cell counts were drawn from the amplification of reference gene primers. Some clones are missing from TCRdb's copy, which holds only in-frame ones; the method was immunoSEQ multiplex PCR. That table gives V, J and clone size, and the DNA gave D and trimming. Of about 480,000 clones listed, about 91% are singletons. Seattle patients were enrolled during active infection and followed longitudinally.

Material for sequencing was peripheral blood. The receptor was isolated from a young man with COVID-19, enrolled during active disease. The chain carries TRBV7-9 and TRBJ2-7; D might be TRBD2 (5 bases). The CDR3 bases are TGTGCCAGCAGCGAAAGTACCGGGGTTTTACTCTACGAGCAGTACTTC. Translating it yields CASSESTGVLLYEQYF.